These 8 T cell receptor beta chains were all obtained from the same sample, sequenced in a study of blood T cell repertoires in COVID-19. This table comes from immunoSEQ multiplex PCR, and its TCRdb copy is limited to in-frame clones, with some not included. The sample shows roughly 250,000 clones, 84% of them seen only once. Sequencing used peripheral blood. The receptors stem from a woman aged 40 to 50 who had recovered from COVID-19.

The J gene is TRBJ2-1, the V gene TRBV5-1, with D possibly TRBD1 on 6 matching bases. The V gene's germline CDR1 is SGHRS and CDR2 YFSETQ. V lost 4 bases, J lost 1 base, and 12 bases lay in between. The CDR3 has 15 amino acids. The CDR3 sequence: CASSLLQGSYNEQFF. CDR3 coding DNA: TGCGCCAGCAGCCTACTACAGGGATCCTACAATGAGCAGTTCTTC.

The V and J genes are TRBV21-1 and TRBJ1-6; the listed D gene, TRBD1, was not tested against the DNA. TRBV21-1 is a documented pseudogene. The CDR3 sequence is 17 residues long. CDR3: CASSNGQGLSYNSPLHF. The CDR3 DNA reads TGTGCCAGCAGCAACGGACAGGGACTCTCCTATAATTCACCCCTCCACTTT.

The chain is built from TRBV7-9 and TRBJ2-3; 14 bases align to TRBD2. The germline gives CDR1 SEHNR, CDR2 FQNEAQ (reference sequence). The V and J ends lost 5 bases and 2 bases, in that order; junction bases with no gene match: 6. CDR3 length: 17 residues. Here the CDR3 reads CASSQWTSGGNTDTQYF. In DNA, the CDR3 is TGTGCCAGCAGCCAATGGACTAGCGGGGGGAACACAGATACGCAGTATTTT.

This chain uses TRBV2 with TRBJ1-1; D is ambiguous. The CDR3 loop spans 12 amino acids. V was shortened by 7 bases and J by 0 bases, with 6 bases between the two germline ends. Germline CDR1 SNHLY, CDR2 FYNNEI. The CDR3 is CASIIMNTEAFF. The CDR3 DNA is TGTGCCAGCATTATAATGAACACTGAAGCTTTCTTT.

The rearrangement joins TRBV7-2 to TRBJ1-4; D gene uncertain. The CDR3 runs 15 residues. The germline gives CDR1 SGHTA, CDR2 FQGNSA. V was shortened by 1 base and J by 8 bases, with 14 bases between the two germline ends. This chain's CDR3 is CASSLGAQLGEKLFF. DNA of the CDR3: TGTGCCAGCAGCTTAGGTGCCCAACTAGGAGAAAAACTGTTTTTT. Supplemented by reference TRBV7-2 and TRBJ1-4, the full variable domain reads GAGVSQSPSNKVTEKGKDVELRCDPISGHTALYWYRQSLGQGLEFLIYFQGNSAPDKSGLPSDRFSAERTGGSVSTLTIQRTQQEDSAVYLCASSLGAQLGEKLFFGSGTQLSVL.

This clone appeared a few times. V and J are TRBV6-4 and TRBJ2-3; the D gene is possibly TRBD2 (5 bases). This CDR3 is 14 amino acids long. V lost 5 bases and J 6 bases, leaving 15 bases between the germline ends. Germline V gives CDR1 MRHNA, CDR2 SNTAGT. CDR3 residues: CASSRLAWLDTQYF. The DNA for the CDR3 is TGTGCCAGCAGTCGGCTAGCCTGGCTTGATACGCAGTATTTT.

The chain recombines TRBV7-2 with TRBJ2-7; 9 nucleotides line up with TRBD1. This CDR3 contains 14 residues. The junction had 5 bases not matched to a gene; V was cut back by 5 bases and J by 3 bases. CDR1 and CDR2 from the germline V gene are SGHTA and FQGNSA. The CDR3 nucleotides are TGTGCCAGCAGCCCGGACAGGGGAGACTACGAGCAGTACTTC. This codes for CASSPDRGDYEQYF.

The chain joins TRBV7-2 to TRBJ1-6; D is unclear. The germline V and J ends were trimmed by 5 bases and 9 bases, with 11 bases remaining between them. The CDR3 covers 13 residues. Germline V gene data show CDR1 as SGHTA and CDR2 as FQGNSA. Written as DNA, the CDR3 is TGTGCCAGCAGCGCGTTCGAGGGTTCACCCCTCCACTTT. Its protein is CASSAFEGSPLHF.